This record looks at one T cell receptor (beta chain) sequence and its context. The data were taken from a study of blood T cell repertoires in COVID-19. Study context: Donors in the United States, Italy and Spain gave samples during acute or convalescent COVID-19. PBMCs, B-cell-depleted T cells, or T cells provided the cDNA or gDNA that made up the material.

CDR3 length: 14 amino acids. J gave up 4 bases and V 7 bases, and 11 bases lay outside the gene matches. Looked up from germline, CDR1 is SQVTM and CDR2 is ANQGSEA. As processed by the authors: Estimation of nucleated cell counts was performed using reference gene primer amplification. Here immunoSEQ multiplex PCR was the method, and the copy in TCRdb shows in-frame clones only, minus some. V and J calls plus clone size are reproduced from that table; the DNA served to infer D and trimming. The table lists about 81,000 clones, about nine tenths of them singletons. The sequence was obtained from a woman between 50 and 59 years old in a cohort sampled during active COVID-19. The sample was peripheral blood. This chain links TRBV29-1 with TRBJ2-5; 8 bases map to TRBD1. CDR3 sequence (DNA): TGCAGCGCCACACCATCAGGGGGCCGAGAGACCCAGTACTTC. It is translated as CSATPSGGRETQYF.